This T cell receptor (beta chain) was sequenced in a study of T cell repertoires and leukemia-associated antigens (dated by TCRdb to about 2019). Background for the entire study: About 5.1 to 7 million read pairs and roughly 3.3 to 5.0 million effective reads were obtained per sample, with 15 million to 20 million effective reads obtained overall. The study aimed to identify which antigen a TCR Vbeta21 clone previously found in CML patients recognizes, using in vitro peptide stimulation of healthy T cells. Points the paper makes about the study in general: Antigen specificity and function of the expanded clones were not tested directly and required further investigation. Across the four groups, there were no significant differences in the numbers of Vbeta genes (approximately 66), Jbeta genes (roughly 15), VDJ rearrangements, or unique CDR3s.

The junction carries 11 bases between V and J, which are trimmed by 6 bases and 0 bases respectively. According to the germline V gene (reference sequence), CDR1 reads DFQATT and CDR2 reads SNEGSKA. Reading from cysteine to phenylalanine, the CDR3 counts 14 amino acids. Only the CDR3 DNA stays, 42 bases, in frame from base 1. As a first step, CD3+ T cells were rested overnight at approximately 2.5 million cells/mL in RPMI 1640 lacking fetal bovine serum. Following the manufacturer's instructions, MACS immunomagnetic beads were used to pull CD3+ T cells out of the PBMCs. Total RNA was extracted from the cultured T cells using TRIzol reagent. TCRbeta libraries were amplified from RNA using 5' rapid amplification of cDNA ends (5'RACE). Before sequencing, Qubit, an Agilent instrument, and quantitative PCR were used to check library concentration and integrity. A commercial service provider sequenced the qualified libraries on Illumina HiSeq or MiSeq. As for the original processing: MiXCR version 1.8.2 was used to identify TCR sequences in each sample. To qualify, a clone needed a CDR3 longer than four amino acids, an in-frame nucleotide length, and no stop codon. A read containing the complete CDR3 structure was defined as an effective read. Expanded clones were validated by RT-PCR with 24 Vbeta primers, GeneScan spectratyping, and Sanger sequencing. The raw public reads went through TCRdb reprocessing: fastp at Q25, MiXCR clone calling, in-frame beta chains kept. Rows are unified per CDR3 protein, each entry keeping the most common DNA and genes. The V and J calls reflect TCRdb's pipeline rather than the authors' work. In all, the sample holds 9,800 or so distinct CDR3 sequences, and 43% of those were seen once. The biggest ten clones account for less than 70% of the sample.

Concerning this clonotype itself: What antigen it recognizes has not been identified. Qualities for individual bases were not recorded, and no much larger clone is one base off.

The chain employs TRBV20-1 and TRBJ2-2; a tentative D call is TRBD2 (5 bases match). The sample taken for sequencing was CD3+ T cells sorted from blood and cultured. The clonotype comes from a female donor in good health. CDR3 reads: CSARIGTNTGELFF. The nucleotide sequence reads TGCAGTGCCAGGATCGGGACGAACACCGGGGAGCTGTTTTTT.